These 20 T cell receptor beta chains were all obtained from the same sample, sequenced in a study of CD8 T cells in ankylosing spondylitis. Each CDR3 protein gets one entry after TCRdb re-called the 5' RACE reads with MiXCR. Here the sample spans a few hundred thousand distinct CDR3 sequences, less than 25% being singletons. Material: blood, either unsorted or a sorted T cell fraction (not recorded which). These receptors came from a female donor with ankylosing spondylitis or in good health (not recorded which).

This clonotype was counted a few times. The J gene is TRBJ1-2, the V gene TRBV12-3 or TRBV12-4, with D possibly matching TRBD1 (6 bases). This CDR3 region has 13 residues. The V and J ends lost 5 bases and 8 bases respectively, with 15 bases between them. The CDR3 is CASSNRGAWGYTF. The DNA of the CDR3 is TGTGCCAGCAGTAATCGGGGGGCTTGGGGCTACACCTTC.

This clonotype appeared a few times. One end of the junction does not line up with germline, which may come from a read error. The chain recombines TRBV7-9 with TRBJ2-1; weak D call: TRBD2 (5 bases). This CDR3 is 15 amino acids long. Germline V gene lookup returns CDR1 SEHNR and CDR2 FQNEAQ (reference sequence). CDR3 sequence: CASSLAVGTYNEQFF. The CDR3 coding sequence is TGTGCCAGCAGCCTAGCAGTCGGAACCTACAATGAGCAGTTCTTC.

The rearrangement uses TRBV9 and TRBJ2-5; 7 bases line up with TRBD1. Unmatched junction bases numbered 7, after V lost 3 bases and J lost 2 bases. CDR3 length equals 15 residues. CDR1 and CDR2 from the germline V gene are SGDLS and YYNGEE. CDR3 region: CASSAWTGQQETQYF. The DNA of the CDR3 is TGTGCCAGCAGCGCTTGGACAGGACAGCAAGAGACCCAGTACTTC.

Notes on this clonotype: A junction end diverges from the germline sequence, so it may reflect a read error. The V gene is TRBV10-3, the J gene TRBJ2-2; D perhaps matches TRBD1 (6 bases). Germline V gene data show CDR1 as ENHRY and CDR2 as SYGVKD. This CDR3 contains 16 residues. CDR3 amino acids: CAMSGAVAGDTGELFF. Written as DNA, the CDR3 is TGTGCCATGAGTGGGGCCGTGGCAGGGGACACCGGGGAGCTGTTTTTT.

This CDR3 is CASSVESGLALANEQFF. Written as DNA, the CDR3 is TGTGCCAGCAGCGTAGAGTCGGGACTAGCGCTTGCCAATGAGCAGTTCTTC. V and J are TRBV9 and TRBJ2-1, with TRBD2 identical over 10 bases. This CDR3 is built from 17 residues. Germline V gene sequence: CDR1 SGDLS, CDR2 YYNGEE. The J segment lost 6 bases and the V segment lost 0 bases, leaving 9 bases of the junction unmatched.

This clonotype was counted only a few times. The rearrangement links TRBV20-1 to TRBJ2-1, with D perhaps TRBD1 (6 bases). Germline CDR1 and CDR2: DFQATT and SNEGSKA (reference sequence). Trimming shortened V by 4 bases and J by 6 bases, and 19 bases separated the two germline ends. The CDR3 runs 15 residues. The CDR3 coding sequence is TGCAGTGCTATACCAGGGGACCGGAGAGTCAATGAGCAGTTCTTC. Protein: CSAIPGDRRVNEQFF.

This clonotype was counted a few times. The chain couples TRBV5-1 to TRBJ2-2, with 9 positions matching TRBD1. Germline values: CDR1 SGHRS, CDR2 YFSETQ. This CDR3 region has 15 residues. V trimming: 6 bases; J trimming: 6 bases; junction bases outside the gene matches: 9. The CDR3 region is CASKSRDREAGELFF. CDR3 bases: TGCGCCAGCAAGTCCAGGGACAGGGAAGCCGGGGAGCTGTTTTTT.

The chain has TRBV6-2 or TRBV6-3 and TRBJ1-1; 9 bases are shared with TRBD1. CDR1 is MNHEY, CDR2 SVGEGT, per germline. The CDR3 has 16 residues. J lost 3 bases, V lost 4 bases, and 9 bases had no gene match. The CDR3 loop reads CASSFPRTGVDTEAFF. CDR3 bases: TGTGCCAGCAGTTTCCCTCGGACAGGGGTTGACACTGAAGCTTTCTTT.

V and J are TRBV4-3 and TRBJ2-2; D may be TRBD2 (6 bases). In germline, CDR1 is LGHNA, CDR2 YSLEER. The CDR3 extends over 15 amino acids. V lost 1 base and J lost 6, with 12 bases in between. The CDR3 coding sequence is TGCGCCAGCAGCCAAGCGGTGGGGGGACCCGGGGAGCTGTTTTTT. Residues: CASSQAVGGPGELFF.

Only a few counts were recorded for this clonotype. Germline and junction disagree at one end, which may indicate a read error. The chain couples TRBV24-1 to TRBJ2-3; D may match TRBD1 or TRBD2 (6 bases each). Germline CDR1 reads KGHDR; CDR2 reads SFDVKD. The CDR3 consists of 14 residues. The CDR3: CATRDRRGTDTQYF. The CDR3 nucleotides are TGTGCCACCAGAGACAGGAGGGGCACCGATACGCAGTATTTT.

This clonotype showed up many times. Germline and junction disagree at one end, which may indicate a read error. This sequence joins TRBV29-1 and TRBJ2-5; D is unclear. The CDR3 consists of 12 residues. Germline-derived CDR1 and CDR2 are SQVTM and ANQGSEA. CDR3 residues: CSAEELGETQYF. The CDR3 DNA sequence: TGCAGCGCTGAAGAGCTGGGAGAGACCCAGTACTTC.

V gene TRBV5-6 combines with J gene TRBJ2-7; D call uncertain. V was shortened by 4 bases and J by 0 bases, with 14 bases between the two germline ends. The CDR3 sequence is 15 residues long. CDR1 and CDR2 (germline): SGHDT, YYEEEE. The CDR3 spells CASSPAWSASYEQYF. Written as DNA, the CDR3 is TGTGCCAGCAGCCCGGCCTGGAGCGCCTCCTACGAGCAGTACTTC.

The genes are TRBV12-3 or TRBV12-4 and TRBJ2-1; 9 bases map to TRBD1. CDR3 length: 15 residues. V shed 6 bases, J shed 4 bases, and the junction held 7 bases outside the gene matches. This CDR3 reads CASSPDRGLYNEQFF. CDR3 nucleotides: TGTGCCAGCAGCCCCGACAGGGGGTTATACAATGAGCAGTTCTTC.

J is TRBJ2-7 and V is TRBV6-2 or TRBV6-3; 9 nucleotides match TRBD2. The J segment lost 5 bases and the V segment lost 0 bases, leaving 8 bases of the junction unmatched. Germline values: CDR1 MNHEY, CDR2 SVGEGT. The CDR3 spans 16 residues. DNA for the CDR3: TGTGCCAGCAGTTACTCTTTTCGAGCGGGAGGTGACGAGCAGTACTTC. Amino acids: CASSYSFRAGGDEQYF.

This clonotype was found many times. V gene TRBV5-5 combines with J gene TRBJ1-6; D remains unclear. V lost 0 bases, J lost 7 bases, and 8 bases lay in between. CDR3 length: 14 residues. The germline V gene has CDR1 SGHKS and CDR2 YYEKEE (reference sequence). CDR3 residues: CASSLGTANSPLHF. CDR3 nucleotide sequence: TGTGCCAGCAGCTTGGGGACGGCCAATTCACCCCTCCACTTT.

This clonotype was seen a handful of times. The rearrangement uses TRBV4-3 and TRBJ2-7; 9 bases fit TRBD2. V gave up 2 bases and J gave up 4 bases; unmatched junction bases: 9. The germline gives CDR1 LGHNA, CDR2 YSLEER. CDR3 length: 16 residues. CDR3 sequence (DNA): TGCGCCAGCAGCCAAACCTTTGCGGGAGGGGGGTACGAGCAGTACTTC. It translates to CASSQTFAGGGYEQYF.

In its sample, this clonotype was seen once. The CDR3 is CSASSVGLAEGDTDTQYF. The CDR3 bases are TGCAGTGCTTCCTCGGTGGGGTTGGCGGAGGGGGACACAGATACGCAGTATTTT. The V gene is TRBV20-1, the J gene TRBJ2-3; tentatively, D is TRBD1 or TRBD2 (6 bases each). With 5 bases removed from V and 2 bases from J, the gap between germline ends came to 26 bases. The length of the CDR3 is 18 residues. Germline CDR1 reads DFQATT; CDR2 reads SNEGSKA (reference sequence).

The sample holds a few counts of this clonotype. The V gene is TRBV6-1, the J gene TRBJ1-4; D remains unclear. The germline V gene encodes CDR1 MNHNS and CDR2 SASEGT. This CDR3 contains 13 residues. V gave up 5 bases and J gave up 8 bases, with 12 bases separating them. DNA for the CDR3: TGTGCCAGCAGTAGGGTTCCGGCGGAAAAACTGTTTTTT. Its protein is CASSRVPAEKLFF.

This clonotype was counted a few times. The chain has TRBV12-3 or TRBV12-4 and TRBJ2-7; maybe TRBD2 (6 bases). Deletions cut 2 bases from V and 12 bases from J, with 14 bases between. This CDR3 has 12 residues. CDR3 bases: TGTGCCAGCAGTTTAACGGGCGGGAAACGGTACTTC. It is translated as CASSLTGGKRYF.

This rearrangement joins TRBV20-1 to TRBJ2-5; 11 bases are a match to TRBD1. V was pared by 5 bases and J by 4 bases, with 3 bases of the junction left unmatched. Germline V gene sequence: CDR1 DFQATT, CDR2 SNEGSKA (reference sequence). This CDR3 region has 13 residues. DNA of the CDR3: TGCAGTGCTGCCGGGACAGGGGGAGAGACCCAGTACTTC. It is translated as CSAAGTGGETQYF.